Given below is one T cell receptor (beta chain) in context. It lacks a known antigen. No base qualities exist here, and no much larger clone lies one base off it. Libraries were constructed by the immunoSEQ multiplex PCR assay. Under the source paper's analysis protocol: A statistical classification framework was developed to diagnose cytomegalovirus status using the catalog of TCR beta chain sequences. TCRdb limited this immuneACCESS table to in-frame rearrangements with V and J called. A share of clones is missing; checked studies link under half to unresolved V genes, and the rest is unexplained. V, J and clone size are those of that table, while D and trimming were read from the DNA. The table for this sample lists over 120,000 clones; about 94% of them were counted only once. 1.5% to 2% of the sample is in the top ten clones. This sample was taken from a study of cytomegalovirus exposure and HLA in healthy donors (dated by TCRdb to 2015 to 2018). Background for the entire study: According to a later analysis, one platform produced both the 120 validation repertoires and the approximately 600 repertoires of the first cohort. The aim of the study was to test whether cataloging public T cell receptors could identify signatures of past pathogen exposure. Besides the first cohort of some 670 subjects, a separate validation cohort made up of 120 different subjects was used. The study combined high-throughput TCR immunosequencing, statistical association of individual TCRs with disease status, and machine learning to predict cytomegalovirus infection status.

The CDR3 numbers 16 residues from cysteine through phenylalanine. The entry retains the CDR3 DNA only, 48 bases that are in frame from base 1. From the germline V gene, CDR1 is SGHDT and CDR2 is YYEEEE. Trimming removed 4 bases from V and 0 bases from J, leaving 14 bases between the germline ends. Separate from the roughly 700-subject first cohort, the validation cohort of roughly 120 subjects was the group to which the donors belonged. General study outcomes and caveats: A few of the identified cytomegalovirus-associated TCR beta chains were confirmed in vitro to be specific for cytomegalovirus antigens. According to the authors, the approach could potentially be generalized to other disease states and immunological phenotypes. Subsequent analysis determined that TCRs grouped into clusters in the first cohort also showed a tendency toward co-occurrence across the 130 or so validation repertoires, and 94% of cluster scores exceeded 0. Cytomegalovirus status was reported to be diagnosed by the classifier with high specificity and sensitivity in both the original and validation cohorts. A later analysis lacked HLA typing for the validation cohort, so it scored co-occurrence in that cohort across all 120 repertoires. A total of fewer than 200 TCR beta chains were listed by the study as associated with cytomegalovirus. While some public TCRs were present in many individuals, most TCR sequences turned up only very rarely across donors.

The sequenced sample was PBMCs. The sequence came from a man aged 18 to 35 in good health and CMV-seropositive. Recombination joined TRBV5-6 with TRBJ2-1; the best D guess is TRBD2, with 6 bases matching. In nucleotide form, the sequence is TGTGCCAGCAGCCCGGGACTTTTTAACTCCTACAATGAGCAGTTCTTC. It is translated as CASSPGLFNSYNEQFF.